This TCR beta chain comes out of a study of T cell repertoires in cytomegalovirus infection. Turning to the study itself: In public TCR beta signatures, there were indications of both CMV infection and matching HLA type.

TCRdb itself ran the reads through MiXCR, one entry per CDR3 protein. The table has approximately 990,000 distinct CDR3 sequences, approximately 30% seen once. This CDR3 spans 13 amino acids. V lost 5 bases and J 5 bases, leaving 12 bases between the germline ends. Per the germline V gene, CDR1 is SGHVS and CDR2 is FNYEAQ. This clonotype has a handful of counts. The target antigen is unknown. The study's findings and limits: HLA-C-restricted CMV clonotypes gave the most frequent clonotype in two of eight donors.

The J gene is TRBJ2-5, the V gene TRBV7-6; D possibly corresponds to TRBD2 (6 bases). The starting material was cultured CD8+ T cells from PBMCs, obtained from culture after CMV antigen stimulation. The TCR comes from a human donor in good health (CMV status not recorded). Some clones in this sample may be carry-over from other donors' samples. The DNA for the CDR3 is TGTGCCAGCAGCAGCAGGGCGGGGGAGACCCAGTACTTC. Its protein is CASSSRAGETQYF.